This TCR beta chain originates from a study of CD8+ T cells in alopecia areata. As for the study in general: Those treated were given oral tofacitinib at 5 to 10 mg twice daily. Dosing spanned 6 to 18 months on tofacitinib, then 6 months off drug.

The CDR3 covers 14 residues. Germline V lookup: CDR1 SGHRS, CDR2 YFSETQ. The V end lost 4 bases, the J end lost 5 bases, and 15 bases lay between the germline ends. RNA was extracted and reverse transcribed into cDNA as the sequencing template. Sequencing used immunoSEQ multiplex PCR; TCRdb keeps in-frame clones, though not all of them. The profile covers approximately 91,000 clones, with around two fifths appearing a single time and 0.75% to 0.9% taken by the ten largest. The chain joins TRBV5-1 to TRBJ2-5, with D possibly TRBD2 on 5 matching bases. Sequenced material: CD4+ T cells sorted from blood. This TCR came from a human donor with alopecia areata. CDR3 DNA: TGCGCCAGCAGCACCCGTGAAGGAGGCGAGACCCAGTACTTC. Its protein is CASSTREGGETQYF.